The next 7 T cell receptor beta chains were all read from a single sample in a study of T cell responses to AZD1222 COVID-19 vaccine. Some clones are missing from TCRdb's copy, which holds only in-frame ones; the method was immunoSEQ multiplex PCR. The repertoire holds about 160,000 clones, about nine tenths seen once, with roughly 5% in the top ten. This material consisted of peripheral blood, taken on day 0 of AZD1222 vaccination. The receptor set was obtained from an adult in good health.

The J gene is TRBJ2-2, the V gene TRBV6-6; 10 bases map to TRBD2. The V and J ends lost 6 bases and 4 bases, in that order; junction bases with no gene match: 8. The germline V gene has CDR1 MNHNY and CDR2 SVGAGI (reference sequence). This CDR3 region has 16 residues. The CDR3 DNA follows: TGTGCCAGCAGCCGCGCAGCGGGGGGGCTCACCGGGGAGCTGTTTTTT. It encodes CASSRAAGGLTGELFF.

The V gene is TRBV4-2, the J gene TRBJ2-5; TRBD1 aligns across 10 bases. CDR3 length equals 14 residues. V dropped 4 bases and J dropped 3; count of bases not matched to a gene: 2. The germline gives CDR1 LGHNA, CDR2 YNFKEQ. CDR3 amino acids: CASSPGTGEETQYF. For the CDR3, the DNA is TGTGCCAGCAGCCCCGGGACAGGGGAAGAGACCCAGTACTTC.

The rearrangement uses TRBV4-3 and TRBJ1-2; D uncertain. V gave up 0 bases and J gave up 7 bases, with 18 bases separating them. Germline loops: CDR1 LGHNA, CDR2 YSLEER. This CDR3 contains 16 residues. In nucleotides, the CDR3 is TGCGCCAGCAGCCAAGATATGAGGGTCGGGGTAGCTGGCTACACCTTC. It specifies CASSQDMRVGVAGYTF.

The V gene is TRBV5-4, the J gene TRBJ1-1, with D hard to call. The germline gives CDR1 SGHNT, CDR2 YYREEE (reference sequence). The ends were cut back, 4 bases at V and 1 base at J, with 8 bases in the middle. This CDR3 region has 13 residues. CDR3 region: CASSTWGNTEAFF. The CDR3 nucleotides read TGTGCCAGCAGCACGTGGGGGAACACTGAAGCTTTCTTT.

This chain joins TRBV25-1 and TRBJ2-1, with TRBD1 identical over 8 bases. CDR1 MGHDK and CDR2 SYGVNS come from the germline V gene. This CDR3 comprises 15 residues. V shed 5 bases and J 2 bases; nucleotides not matched to a gene: 5. CDR3 in DNA: TGTGCCAGCAGTCCAGACAGGGGCCCCTACAATGAGCAGTTCTTC. As protein: CASSPDRGPYNEQFF. Combining the CDR3 with reference TRBV25-1 and TRBJ2-1 gives the whole variable domain EADIYQTPRYLVIGTGKKITLECSQTMGHDKMYWYQQDPGMELHLIHYSYGVNSTEKGDLSSESTVSRIRTEHFPLTLESARPSHTSQYLCASSPDRGPYNEQFFGPGTRLTVL.

This clone is a singleton in its sample. V usage is TRBV28 and J usage is TRBJ2-4; D gene unclear. With 2 bases removed from V and 0 bases from J, the gap between germline ends came to 8 bases. Germline CDR1 is MDHEN and CDR2 is SYDVKM. This CDR3 contains 15 residues. The CDR3 DNA reads TGTGCCAGCAGTTTAGGGCAGCTAGCCAAAAACATTCAGTACTTC. Translated, it gives CASSLGQLAKNIQYF. Based on the CDR3 plus reference TRBV28 and TRBJ2-4, the full variable domain is DVKVTQSSRYLVKRTGEKVFLECVQDMDHENMFWYRQDPGLGLRLIYFSYDVKMKEKGDIPEGYSVSREKKERFSLILESASTNQTSMYLCASSLGQLAKNIQYFGAGTRLSVL.

This clone was recorded only once. The chain is built from TRBV5-1 and TRBJ2-5; TRBD2 agrees at 13 bases. Germline V gives CDR1 SGHRS, CDR2 YFSETQ. The CDR3 sequence is 15 residues long. V shed 0 bases and J 4 bases; nucleotides not matched to a gene: 0. Here the CDR3 DNA reads TGCGCCAGCAGCTTGGGACTAGCGGGAGGAGAGACCCAGTACTTC. Translation gives CASSLGLAGGETQYF.